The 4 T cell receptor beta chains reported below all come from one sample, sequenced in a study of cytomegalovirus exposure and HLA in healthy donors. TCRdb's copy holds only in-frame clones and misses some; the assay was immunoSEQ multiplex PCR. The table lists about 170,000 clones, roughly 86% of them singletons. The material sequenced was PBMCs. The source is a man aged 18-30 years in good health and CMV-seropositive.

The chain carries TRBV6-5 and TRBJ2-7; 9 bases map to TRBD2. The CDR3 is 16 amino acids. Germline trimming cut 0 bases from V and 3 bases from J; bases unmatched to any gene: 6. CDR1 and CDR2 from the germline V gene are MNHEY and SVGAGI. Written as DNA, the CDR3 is TGTGCCAGCAGTTACTCGCCCCGCGGGAGGGTCTACGAGCAGTACTTC. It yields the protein CASSYSPRGRVYEQYF.

CDR3 residues: CASSQQSYEQYF. Here the CDR3 DNA reads TGTGCCAGCAGCCAACAGTCCTACGAGCAGTACTTC. The J gene is TRBJ2-7, the V gene TRBV2; D gene uncertain. V was shortened by 6 bases and J by 1 base, with 7 bases between the two germline ends. Germline V gene data show CDR1 as SNHLY and CDR2 as FYNNEI. The CDR3 length is 12 residues. The full variable domain, in which reference TRBV2 and TRBJ2-7 provide the parts outside the CDR3, is EPEVTQTPSHQVTQMGQEVILRCVPISNHLYFYWYRQILGQKVEFLVSFYNNEISEKSEIFDDQFSVERPDGSNFTLKIRSTKLEDSAMYFCASSQQSYEQYFGPGTRLTVT.

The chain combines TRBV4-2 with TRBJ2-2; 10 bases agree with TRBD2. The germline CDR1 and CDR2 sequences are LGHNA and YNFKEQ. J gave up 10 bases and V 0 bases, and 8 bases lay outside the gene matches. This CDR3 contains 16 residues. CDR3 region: CASSQEGSGGAAELFF. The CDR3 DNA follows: TGTGCCAGCAGCCAAGAGGGCAGCGGGGGGGCCGCGGAGCTGTTTTTT.

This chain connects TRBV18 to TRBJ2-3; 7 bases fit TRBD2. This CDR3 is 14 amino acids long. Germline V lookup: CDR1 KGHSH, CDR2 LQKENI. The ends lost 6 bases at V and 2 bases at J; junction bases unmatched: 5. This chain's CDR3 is CASSNGRFTDTQYF. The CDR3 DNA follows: TGTGCCAGCTCTAACGGGAGGTTCACAGATACGCAGTATTTT.